This record concerns one T cell receptor beta chain sequence. Its antigen is currently unknown. The entry originates in a study of cytomegalovirus exposure and HLA in healthy donors. About the study: In an early release, HLA-typed donors contributed some 88 million unique TCR sequences.

The study's findings and limits: Because they were indistinguishable, some V segments, including TRBV6-2 and TRBV6-3, were excluded. In vitro confirmation showed three CMV-associated chains to be CMV antigen specific. Earlier analysis yielded a pattern in which most TCR beta V segments were productive about 90% or about 30% of the time.

The trim removed 8 bases at V and 5 bases at J, leaving 8 bases unmatched. The CDR3 covers 13 residues. CDR1 is MNHNY, CDR2 SVGAGI, per germline (reference sequence). This PCR relied on a set of 60 Vbeta primers and 13 Jbeta primers. Only in-frame clones appear in the TCRdb table, and some are missing; sequencing was by immunoSEQ multiplex PCR. The table shows roughly 90,000 clones, with approximately 84% occurring only once. The specimen was PBMCs. The source of this sequence is a man between 18 and 29 years old in good health and CMV-seronegative. The V gene is TRBV6-6, the J gene TRBJ2-7; 8 bases are shared with TRBD1. CDR3 sequence: CASRPDRVNEQYF. The CDR3 DNA follows: TGTGCCAGCCGGCCGGACAGGGTCAACGAGCAGTACTTC.